These 4 T cell receptor beta chains were sequenced from one sample in a study of blood T cells in healthy people across ages. Together with a sample-barcoded 5' primer, a J-beta primer mix was included in a second PCR lasting about 7 to 12 cycles. One entry per CDR3 protein results from TCRdb running MiXCR on the 5' RACE reads. The sample lists about 570,000 distinct CDR3 sequences, roughly a quarter occurring once. A further study also used this sample, focusing on T cells of mothers and their children.

Material: blood. The receptors come from a boy between 2 and 10 years old in good health.

A remark on this clonotype: The junction and the germline gene differ at one end; a read error may be behind it. This chain uses TRBV7-6 with TRBJ2-7, with D uncertain. The CDR3 spans 13 residues. Germline-derived CDR1 and CDR2 are SGHVS and FNYEAQ. CDR3 in amino acids: CASSLYLESEQHF. DNA for the CDR3: TGTGCCAGCAGCCTTTATCTGGAATCCGAGCAGCACTTC.

The genes are TRBV10-2 and TRBJ1-1; TRBD1 agrees at 7 bases. The V gene end was trimmed by 8 bases and the J gene end by 0 bases; junction bases not matched to a gene: 3. This CDR3 region has 13 residues. The germline V gene has CDR1 WSHSY and CDR2 SAAADI. CDR3 in amino acids: CASLQGMNTEAFF. CDR3 DNA sequence: TGCGCCAGCCTACAGGGGATGAACACTGAAGCTTTCTTT.

CDR3 sequence reads: CASSPRTGAAGELFF. The CDR3 DNA sequence: TGTGCCAGCAGTCCCAGGACAGGGGCGGCCGGGGAGCTGTTTTTT. The chain recombines TRBV12-3 or TRBV12-4 with TRBJ2-2, with 9 bases lining up with TRBD1. J was trimmed by 6 bases and V by 5 bases; bases with no gene match: 7. This CDR3 is built from 15 residues.

This clonotype occurred a few times. The rearrangement joins TRBV14 to TRBJ2-2, with D possibly being TRBD1 (6 bases). This CDR3 contains 16 residues. Looked up from germline, CDR1 is SGHDN and CDR2 is FVKESK. V was trimmed by 0 bases and J by 4 bases, leaving 12 bases between them. The CDR3: CASSQEQGRITGELFF. CDR3 DNA sequence: TGTGCCAGCAGCCAAGAGCAGGGGCGGATCACCGGGGAGCTGTTTTTT.